A selection of T cell receptor beta chains follows, all from one sample in a study of blood T cell repertoires in COVID-19. Using immunoSEQ multiplex PCR, the repertoire was profiled, and TCRdb retains in-frame clones only, with some absent. The table has about 670,000 clones, just under 90% seen once. Sequenced material: peripheral blood. The receptors derive from a woman between 18 and 29 years old with acute or convalescent COVID-19. CDR3s include the opening cysteine and the closing phenylalanine or tryptophan. Each record gives: V gene, clone size, J gene, CDR3 protein. Size is stated for part of the rows, as once, few or many counts, or as a class when the clone is expanded.

TRBV5-1	-	TRBJ2-7	CASSSWTGISSYEQYF
TRBV2	few	TRBJ1-4	CASSVWTARNEKLFF
TRBV30	-	TRBJ2-7	CAWSVLPSGGLPNPYEQYF
TRBV4-3	-	TRBJ1-2	CASLGTFGGGYTF
TRBV11-2	-	TRBJ1-1	CASSRLETFF
TRBV5-8	-	TRBJ1-2	CASSFNRQGRNYGYTF
TRBV2	-	TRBJ1-5	CASTGTVLGSSNQPQHF
TRBV7-8	-	TRBJ1-1	CASSTNRGNTEAFF
TRBV28	-	TRBJ2-2	CASSLDTIGELFF
TRBV15	-	TRBJ2-7	CATSRDYSYEQYF
TRBV4-3	-	TRBJ1-1	CASSQDRGPSTEAFF
TRBV6-2/TRBV6-3	-	TRBJ1-5	CASSDYRGSGNQPQHF
TRBV4-3	-	TRBJ1-2	CASSQDQGFYGYTF
TRBV6-5	-	TRBJ1-5	CASSSGGVGLPQHF
TRBV27	once	TRBJ1-1	CASSLGMGEAHTEAFF
TRBV21-1	-	TRBJ1-2	CASSNWGRVGYTF
TRBV7-9	-	TRBJ2-3	CASSPRGGGDTQYF